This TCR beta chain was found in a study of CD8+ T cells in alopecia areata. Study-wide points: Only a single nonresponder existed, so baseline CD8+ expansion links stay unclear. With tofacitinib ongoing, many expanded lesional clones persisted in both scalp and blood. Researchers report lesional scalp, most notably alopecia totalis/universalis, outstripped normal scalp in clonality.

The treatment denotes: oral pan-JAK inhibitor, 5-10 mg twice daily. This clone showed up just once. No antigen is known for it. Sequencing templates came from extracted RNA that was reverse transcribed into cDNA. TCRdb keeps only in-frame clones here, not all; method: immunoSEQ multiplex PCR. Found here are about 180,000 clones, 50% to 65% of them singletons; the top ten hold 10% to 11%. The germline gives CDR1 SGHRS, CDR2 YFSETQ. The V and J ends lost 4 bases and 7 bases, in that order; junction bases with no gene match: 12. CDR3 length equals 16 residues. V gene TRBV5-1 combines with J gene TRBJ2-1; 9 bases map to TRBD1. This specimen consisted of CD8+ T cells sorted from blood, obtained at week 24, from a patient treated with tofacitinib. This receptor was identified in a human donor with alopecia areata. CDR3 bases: TGCGCCAGCAGCCCCAGCCCGGGACAGGGTAGGAATGAGCAGTTCTTC. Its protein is CASSPSPGQGRNEQFF.